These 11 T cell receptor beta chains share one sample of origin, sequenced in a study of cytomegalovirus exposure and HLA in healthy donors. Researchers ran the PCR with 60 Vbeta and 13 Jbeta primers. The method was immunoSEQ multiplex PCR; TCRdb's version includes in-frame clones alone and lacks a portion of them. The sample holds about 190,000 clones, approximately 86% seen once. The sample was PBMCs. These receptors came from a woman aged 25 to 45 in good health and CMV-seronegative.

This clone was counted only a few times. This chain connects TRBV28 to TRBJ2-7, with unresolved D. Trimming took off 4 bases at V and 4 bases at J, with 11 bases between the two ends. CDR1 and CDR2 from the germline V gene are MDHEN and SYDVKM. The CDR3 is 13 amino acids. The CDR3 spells CASSSRNPYEQYF. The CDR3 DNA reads TGTGCCAGCAGTTCCAGGAATCCTTACGAGCAGTACTTC. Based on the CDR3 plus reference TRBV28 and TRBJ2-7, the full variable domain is DVKVTQSSRYLVKRTGEKVFLECVQDMDHENMFWYRQDPGLGLRLIYFSYDVKMKEKGDIPEGYSVSREKKERFSLILESASTNQTSMYLCASSSRNPYEQYFGPGTRLTVT.

The CDR3 sequence is CASSPGQGMVRTGELFF. The DNA of the CDR3 is TGTGCCAGCAGCCCGGGACAGGGAATGGTGAGGACCGGGGAGCTGTTTTTT. The chain carries TRBV7-9 and TRBJ2-2; TRBD1 matches at 9 bases. The CDR3 is 17 amino acids. Germline trimming cut 5 bases from V and 5 bases from J; bases unmatched to any gene: 12. Looked up from germline, CDR1 is SEHNR and CDR2 is FQNEAQ (reference sequence). The entire variable domain, with the rest obtained from reference TRBV7-9 and TRBJ2-2, is as follows: DTGVSQNPRHKITKRGQNVTFRCDPISEHNRLYWYRQTLGQGPEFLTYFQNEAQLEKSRLLSDRFSAERPKGSFSTLEIQRTEQGDSAMYLCASSPGQGMVRTGELFFGEGSRLTVL.

CDR3 DNA sequence: TGTGCCTGGAGTGTATTGGGGGCTACAGATACGCAGTATTTT. It is translated as CAWSVLGATDTQYF. This chain joins TRBV30 and TRBJ2-3; TRBD1 is a possible D gene (6 bases). Trimming removed 0 bases at V and 3 bases at J, with 10 bases between. There are 14 residues in the CDR3. The germline V gene encodes CDR1 GTSNPN and CDR2 SVGIG (reference sequence).

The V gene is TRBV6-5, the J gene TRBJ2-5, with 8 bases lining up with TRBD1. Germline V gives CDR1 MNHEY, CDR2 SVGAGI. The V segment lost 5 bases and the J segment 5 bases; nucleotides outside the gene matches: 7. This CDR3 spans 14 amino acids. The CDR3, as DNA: TGTGCCAGCAGTCCGACAGGGGTCACGGAGACCCAGTACTTC. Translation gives CASSPTGVTETQYF.

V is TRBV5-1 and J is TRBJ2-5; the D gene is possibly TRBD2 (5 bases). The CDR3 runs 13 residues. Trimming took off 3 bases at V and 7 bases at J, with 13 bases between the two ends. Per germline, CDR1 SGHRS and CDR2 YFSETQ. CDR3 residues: CASSSQDRGTQYF. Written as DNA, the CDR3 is TGCGCCAGCAGCTCCCAAGATCGGGGGACCCAGTACTTC.

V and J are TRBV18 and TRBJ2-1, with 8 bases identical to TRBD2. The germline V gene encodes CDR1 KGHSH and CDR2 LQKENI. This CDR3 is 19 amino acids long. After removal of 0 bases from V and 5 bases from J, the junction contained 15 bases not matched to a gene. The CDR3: CASSPPARLASPWDNEQFF. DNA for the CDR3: TGTGCCAGCTCACCACCAGCGAGACTAGCGTCACCCTGGGACAATGAGCAGTTCTTC.

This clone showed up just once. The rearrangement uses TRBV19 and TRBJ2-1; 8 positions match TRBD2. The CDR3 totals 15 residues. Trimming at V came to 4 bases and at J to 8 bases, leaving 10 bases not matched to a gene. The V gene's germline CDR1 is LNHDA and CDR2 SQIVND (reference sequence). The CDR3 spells CASSNWGSGIDEQFF. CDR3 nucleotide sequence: TGTGCCAGTAGTAATTGGGGTAGCGGGATCGATGAGCAGTTCTTC. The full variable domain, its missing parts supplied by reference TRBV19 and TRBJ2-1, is DGGITQSPKYLFRKEGQNVTLSCEQNLNHDAMYWYRQDPGQGLRLIYYSQIVNDFQKGDIAEGYSVSREKKESFPLTVTSAQKNPTAFYLCASSNWGSGIDEQFFGPGTRLTVL.

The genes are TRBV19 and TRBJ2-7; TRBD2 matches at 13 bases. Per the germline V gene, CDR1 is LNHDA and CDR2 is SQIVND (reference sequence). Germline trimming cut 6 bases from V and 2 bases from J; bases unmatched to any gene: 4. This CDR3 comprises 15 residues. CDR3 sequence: CASSTTSGRAYEQYF. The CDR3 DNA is TGTGCCAGTAGCACTACTAGCGGGAGGGCCTACGAGCAGTACTTC.

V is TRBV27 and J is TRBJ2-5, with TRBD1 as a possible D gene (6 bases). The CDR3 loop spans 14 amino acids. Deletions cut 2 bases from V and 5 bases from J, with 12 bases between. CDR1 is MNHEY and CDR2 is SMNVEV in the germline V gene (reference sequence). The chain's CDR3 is CASSLGQPGETQYF. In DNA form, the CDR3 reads TGTGCCAGCAGTTTAGGACAGCCTGGGGAGACCCAGTACTTC.

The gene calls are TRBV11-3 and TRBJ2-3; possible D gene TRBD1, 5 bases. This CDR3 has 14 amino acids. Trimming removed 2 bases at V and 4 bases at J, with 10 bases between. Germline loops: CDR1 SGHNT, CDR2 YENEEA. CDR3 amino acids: CASSLWQGADTQYF. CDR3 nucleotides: TGTGCCAGCAGCTTATGGCAGGGCGCAGATACGCAGTATTTT.

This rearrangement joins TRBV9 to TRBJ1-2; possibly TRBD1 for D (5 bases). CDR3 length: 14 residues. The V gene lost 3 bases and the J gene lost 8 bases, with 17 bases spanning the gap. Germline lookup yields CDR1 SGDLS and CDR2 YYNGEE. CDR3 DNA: TGTGCCAGCAGCGGTCTCGGGCAGGGCGGCGGCTACACCTTC. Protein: CASSGLGQGGGYTF.